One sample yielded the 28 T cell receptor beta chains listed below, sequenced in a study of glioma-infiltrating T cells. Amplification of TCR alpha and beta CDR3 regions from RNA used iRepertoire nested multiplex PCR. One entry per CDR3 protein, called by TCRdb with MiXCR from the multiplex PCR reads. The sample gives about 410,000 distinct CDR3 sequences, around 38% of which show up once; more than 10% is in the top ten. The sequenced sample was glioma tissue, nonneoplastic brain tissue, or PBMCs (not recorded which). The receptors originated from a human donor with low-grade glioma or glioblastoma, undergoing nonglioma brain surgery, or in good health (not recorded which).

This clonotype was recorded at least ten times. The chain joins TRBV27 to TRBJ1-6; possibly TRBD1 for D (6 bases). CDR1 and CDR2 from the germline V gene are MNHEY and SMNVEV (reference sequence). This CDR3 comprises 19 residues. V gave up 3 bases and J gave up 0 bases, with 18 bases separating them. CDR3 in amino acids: CASSFRTGPSSSYNSPLHF. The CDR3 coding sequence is TGTGCCAGCAGTTTCCGAACAGGGCCGTCGAGCTCCTATAATTCACCCCTCCACTTT.

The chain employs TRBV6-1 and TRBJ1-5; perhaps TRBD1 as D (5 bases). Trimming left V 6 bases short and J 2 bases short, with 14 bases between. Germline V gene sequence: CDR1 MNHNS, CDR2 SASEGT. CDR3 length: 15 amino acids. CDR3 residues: CASREPGARNQPQHF. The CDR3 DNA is TGTGCCAGCAGGGAACCTGGGGCTCGCAATCAGCCCCAGCATTTT.

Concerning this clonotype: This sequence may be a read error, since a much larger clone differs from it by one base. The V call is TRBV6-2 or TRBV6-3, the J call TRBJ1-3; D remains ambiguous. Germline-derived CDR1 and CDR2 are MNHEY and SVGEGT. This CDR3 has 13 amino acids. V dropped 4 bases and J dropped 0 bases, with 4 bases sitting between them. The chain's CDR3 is CASSWNSGNTIYF. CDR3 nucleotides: TGTGCCAGCAGTTGGAACTCTGGAAACACCATATATTTT.

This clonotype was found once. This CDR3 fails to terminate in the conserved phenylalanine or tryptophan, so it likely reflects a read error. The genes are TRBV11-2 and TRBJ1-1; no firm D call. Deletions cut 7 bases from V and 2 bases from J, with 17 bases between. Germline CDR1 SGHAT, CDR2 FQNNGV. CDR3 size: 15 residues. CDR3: CASTLQVGRNTEAFL. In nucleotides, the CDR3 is TGTGCCAGCACCCTACAAGTGGGGAGAAACACTGAAGCTTTCCTT.

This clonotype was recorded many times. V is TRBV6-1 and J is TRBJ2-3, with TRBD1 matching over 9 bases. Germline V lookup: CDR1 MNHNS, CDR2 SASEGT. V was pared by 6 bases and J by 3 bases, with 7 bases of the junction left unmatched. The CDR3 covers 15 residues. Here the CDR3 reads CASRQQGAPTDTQYF. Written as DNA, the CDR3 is TGTGCCAGCAGGCAACAGGGGGCGCCGACAGATACGCAGTATTTT.

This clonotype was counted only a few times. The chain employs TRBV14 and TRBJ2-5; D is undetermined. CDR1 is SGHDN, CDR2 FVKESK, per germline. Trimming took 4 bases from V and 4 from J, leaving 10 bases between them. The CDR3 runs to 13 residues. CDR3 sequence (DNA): TGTGCCAGCAGCCCCACCCCCGGAGAGACCCAGTACTTC. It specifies CASSPTPGETQYF.

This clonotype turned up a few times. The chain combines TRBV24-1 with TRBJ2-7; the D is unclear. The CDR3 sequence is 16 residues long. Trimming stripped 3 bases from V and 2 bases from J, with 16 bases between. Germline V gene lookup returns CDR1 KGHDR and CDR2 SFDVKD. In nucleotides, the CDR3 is TGTGCCACCAGTGATCCGCGCCGCGGTGGGACCTACGAGCAGTACTTC. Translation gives CATSDPRRGGTYEQYF.

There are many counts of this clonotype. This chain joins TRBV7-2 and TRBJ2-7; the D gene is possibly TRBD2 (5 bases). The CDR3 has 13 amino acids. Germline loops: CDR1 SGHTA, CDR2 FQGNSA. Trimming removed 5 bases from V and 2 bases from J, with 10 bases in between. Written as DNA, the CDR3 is TGTGCCAGCAGCCGCATGAGGGCCTACGAGCAGTACTTC. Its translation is CASSRMRAYEQYF.

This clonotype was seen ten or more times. CDR3 residues: CSASSFSNYGYTF. The CDR3 DNA is TGCAGTGCTAGTTCCTTTTCTAACTATGGCTACACCTTC. V gene TRBV20-1 combines with J gene TRBJ1-2; D remains unclear. Between the trimmed V and J ends, which lost 3 bases and 0 bases, there was a span of 8 bases. The CDR3 extends over 13 amino acids. Germline V gives CDR1 DFQATT, CDR2 SNEGSKA (reference sequence).

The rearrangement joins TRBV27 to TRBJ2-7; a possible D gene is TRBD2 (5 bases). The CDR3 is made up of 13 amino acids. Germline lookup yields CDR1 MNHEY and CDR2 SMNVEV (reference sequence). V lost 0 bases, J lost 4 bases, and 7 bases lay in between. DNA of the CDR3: TGTGCCAGCAGTTTATCGAGAGGGTACGAGCAGTACTTC. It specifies CASSLSRGYEQYF.

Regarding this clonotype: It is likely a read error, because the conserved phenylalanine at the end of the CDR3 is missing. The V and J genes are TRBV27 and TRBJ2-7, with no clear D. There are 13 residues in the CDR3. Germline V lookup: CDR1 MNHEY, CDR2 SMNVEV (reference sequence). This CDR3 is CACSFGSSYEQYY. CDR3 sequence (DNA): TGTGCCTGCAGTTTCGGCAGCTCCTACGAGCAGTACTAC.

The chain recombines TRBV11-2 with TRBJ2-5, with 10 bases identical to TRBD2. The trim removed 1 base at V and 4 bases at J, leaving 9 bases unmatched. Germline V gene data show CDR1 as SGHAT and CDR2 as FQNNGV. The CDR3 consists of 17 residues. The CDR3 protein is CASSLGLAGAGVETQYF. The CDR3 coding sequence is TGTGCCAGCAGCTTAGGGCTAGCGGGAGCGGGTGTAGAGACCCAGTACTTC.

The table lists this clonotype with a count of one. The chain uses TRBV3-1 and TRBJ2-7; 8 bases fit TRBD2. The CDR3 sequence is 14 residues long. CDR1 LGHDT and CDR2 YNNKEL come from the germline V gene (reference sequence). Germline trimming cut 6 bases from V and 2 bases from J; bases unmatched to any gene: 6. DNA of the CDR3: TGTGCCAGCAGTTTACTAGCGGAGGCCTACGAGCAGTACTTC. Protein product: CASSLLAEAYEQYF.

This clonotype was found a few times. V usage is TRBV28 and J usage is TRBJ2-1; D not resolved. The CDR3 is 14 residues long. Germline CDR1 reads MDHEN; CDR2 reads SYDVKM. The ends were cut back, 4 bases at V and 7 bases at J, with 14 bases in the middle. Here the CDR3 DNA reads TGTGCCAGCAGTTCTCTGGGCACACGGAATGAGCAGTTCTTC. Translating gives CASSSLGTRNEQFF.

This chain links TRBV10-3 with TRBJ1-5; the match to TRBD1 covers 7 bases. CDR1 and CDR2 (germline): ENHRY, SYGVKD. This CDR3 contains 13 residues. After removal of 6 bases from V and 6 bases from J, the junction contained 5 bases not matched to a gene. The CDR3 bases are TGTGCCATCAGCGGGACAGTCACTCAGCCCCAGCATTTT. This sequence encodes CAISGTVTQPQHF.

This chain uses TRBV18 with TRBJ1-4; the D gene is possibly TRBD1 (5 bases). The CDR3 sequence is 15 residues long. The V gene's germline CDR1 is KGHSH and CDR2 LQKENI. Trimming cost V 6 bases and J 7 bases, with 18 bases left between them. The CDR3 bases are TGTGCCAGCTCCCCCTTGGGGCGACCGGGTGAAAAACTGTTTTTT. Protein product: CASSPLGRPGEKLFF.

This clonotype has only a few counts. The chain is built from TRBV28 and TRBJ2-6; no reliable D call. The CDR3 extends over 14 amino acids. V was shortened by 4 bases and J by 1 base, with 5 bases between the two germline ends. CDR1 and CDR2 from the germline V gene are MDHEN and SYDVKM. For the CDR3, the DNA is TGTGCCAGCAGTTCTAATTCTGGGGCCAACGTCCTGACTTTC. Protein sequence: CASSSNSGANVLTF. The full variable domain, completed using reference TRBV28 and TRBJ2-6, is DVKVTQSSRYLVKRTGEKVFLECVQDMDHENMFWYRQDPGLGLRLIYFSYDVKMKEKGDIPEGYSVSREKKERFSLILESASTNQTSMYLCASSSNSGANVLTFGAGSRLTVL.

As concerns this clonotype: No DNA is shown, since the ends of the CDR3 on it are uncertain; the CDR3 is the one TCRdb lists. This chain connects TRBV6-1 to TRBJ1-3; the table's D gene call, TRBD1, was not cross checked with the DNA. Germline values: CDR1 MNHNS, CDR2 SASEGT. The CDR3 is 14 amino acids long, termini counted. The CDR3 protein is CASSTSTAGNTIYF.

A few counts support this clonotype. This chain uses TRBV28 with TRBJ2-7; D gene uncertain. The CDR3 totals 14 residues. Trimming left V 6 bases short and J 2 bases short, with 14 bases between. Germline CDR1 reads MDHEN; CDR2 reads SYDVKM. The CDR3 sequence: CASSHPLGAYEQYF. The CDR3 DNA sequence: TGTGCCAGCAGCCATCCTCTAGGAGCCTACGAGCAGTACTTC.

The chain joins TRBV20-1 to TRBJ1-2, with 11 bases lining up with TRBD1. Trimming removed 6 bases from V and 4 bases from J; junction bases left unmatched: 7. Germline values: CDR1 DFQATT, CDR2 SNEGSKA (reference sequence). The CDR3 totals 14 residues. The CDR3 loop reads CSASLDRGLYGYTF. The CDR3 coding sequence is TGCAGTGCAAGCCTGGACAGGGGGCTCTATGGCTACACCTTC.

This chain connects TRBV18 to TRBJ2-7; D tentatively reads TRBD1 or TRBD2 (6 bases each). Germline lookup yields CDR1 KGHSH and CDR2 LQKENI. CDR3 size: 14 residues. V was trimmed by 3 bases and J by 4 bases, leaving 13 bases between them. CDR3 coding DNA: TGTGCCAGCTCACCTAGGAAAGGGGGGTACGAGCAGTACTTC. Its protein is CASSPRKGGYEQYF.

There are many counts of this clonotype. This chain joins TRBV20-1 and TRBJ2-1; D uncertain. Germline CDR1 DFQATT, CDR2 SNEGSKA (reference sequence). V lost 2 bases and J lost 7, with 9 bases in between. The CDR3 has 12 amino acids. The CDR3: CSARPTRNEQFF. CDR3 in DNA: TGCAGTGCTAGACCTACTCGGAATGAGCAGTTCTTC.

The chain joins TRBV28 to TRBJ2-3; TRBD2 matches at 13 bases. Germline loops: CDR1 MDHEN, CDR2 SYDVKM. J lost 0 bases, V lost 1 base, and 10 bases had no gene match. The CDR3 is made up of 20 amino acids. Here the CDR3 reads CASSLFFLGTSGASTDTQYF. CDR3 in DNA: TGTGCCAGCAGTTTATTCTTTCTCGGGACTAGCGGGGCCAGCACAGATACGCAGTATTTT.

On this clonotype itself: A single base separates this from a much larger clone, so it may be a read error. CDR3 amino acids: CTALDRFTEAFF. The CDR3, as DNA: TGCACTGCCTTGGACAGATTCACTGAAGCTTTCTTT. This rearrangement joins TRBV20-1 to TRBJ1-1, with D maybe TRBD1 (6 bases). This CDR3 is built from 12 residues. Germline CDR1 DFQATT, CDR2 SNEGSKA (reference sequence).

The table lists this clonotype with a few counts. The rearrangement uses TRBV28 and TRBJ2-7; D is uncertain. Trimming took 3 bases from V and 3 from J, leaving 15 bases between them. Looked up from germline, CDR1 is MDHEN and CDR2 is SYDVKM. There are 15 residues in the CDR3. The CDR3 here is CASSFLGFLGYEQYF. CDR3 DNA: TGTGCCAGCAGTTTCCTGGGGTTTTTGGGCTACGAGCAGTACTTC.

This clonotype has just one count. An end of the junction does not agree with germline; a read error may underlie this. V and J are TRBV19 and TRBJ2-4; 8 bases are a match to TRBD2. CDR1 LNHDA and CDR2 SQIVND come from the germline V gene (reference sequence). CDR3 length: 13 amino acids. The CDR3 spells CASMKLAENVQYF. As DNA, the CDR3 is TGTGCCAGTATGAAACTAGCGGAAAACGTTCAGTACTTC.

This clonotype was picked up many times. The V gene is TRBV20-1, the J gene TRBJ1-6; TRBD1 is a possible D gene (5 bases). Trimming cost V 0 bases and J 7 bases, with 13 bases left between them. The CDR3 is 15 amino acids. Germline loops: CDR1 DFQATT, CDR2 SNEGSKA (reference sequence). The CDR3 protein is CSARDPGRYNSPLHF. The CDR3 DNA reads TGCAGTGCTAGAGATCCGGGACGGTACAATTCACCCCTCCACTTT.

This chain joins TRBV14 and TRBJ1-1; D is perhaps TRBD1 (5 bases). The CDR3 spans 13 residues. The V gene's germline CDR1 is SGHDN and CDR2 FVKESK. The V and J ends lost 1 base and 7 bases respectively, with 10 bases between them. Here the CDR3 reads CASSQVQGGEAFF. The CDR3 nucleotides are TGTGCCAGCAGCCAAGTTCAGGGCGGTGAAGCTTTCTTT.